Sequencing of this T cell receptor (beta chain) was carried out in a study of T cell changes during pregnancy in multiple sclerosis. Generated by immunoSEQ multiplex PCR, the TCRdb table keeps only in-frame clones and is missing some. The table has more than 65,000 clones, more than 85% seen once; the top ten hold over 3%. Germline lookup yields CDR1 KGHSH and CDR2 LQKENI. V was clipped by 4 bases and J by 4 bases, with 18 bases between them. The CDR3 is made up of 16 amino acids. The specimen comprised peripheral blood, sampled before pregnancy. The chain recombines TRBV18 with TRBJ2-3; D remains ambiguous. This TCR was sampled from a female donor with multiple sclerosis, enrolled in a pregnancy study. CDR3 in amino acids: CASSLISPQTSDTQYF. CDR3 DNA sequence: TGTGCCAGCTCACTAATTTCTCCTCAAACTTCAGATACGCAGTATTTT.